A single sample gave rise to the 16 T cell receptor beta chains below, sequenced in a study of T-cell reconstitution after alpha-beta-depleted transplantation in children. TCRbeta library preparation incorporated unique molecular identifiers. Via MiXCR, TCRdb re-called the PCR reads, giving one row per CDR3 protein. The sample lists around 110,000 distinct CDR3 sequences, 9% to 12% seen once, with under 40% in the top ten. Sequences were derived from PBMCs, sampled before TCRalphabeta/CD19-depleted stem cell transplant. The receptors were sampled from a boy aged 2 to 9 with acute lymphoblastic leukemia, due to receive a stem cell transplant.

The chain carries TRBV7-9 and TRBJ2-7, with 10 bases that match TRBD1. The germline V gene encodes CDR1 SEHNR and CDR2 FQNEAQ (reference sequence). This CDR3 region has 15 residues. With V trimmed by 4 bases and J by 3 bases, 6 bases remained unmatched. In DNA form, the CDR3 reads TGTGCCAGCAGCTCGACAGGGGGCGCGGGCTACGAGCAGTACTTC. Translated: CASSSTGGAGYEQYF.

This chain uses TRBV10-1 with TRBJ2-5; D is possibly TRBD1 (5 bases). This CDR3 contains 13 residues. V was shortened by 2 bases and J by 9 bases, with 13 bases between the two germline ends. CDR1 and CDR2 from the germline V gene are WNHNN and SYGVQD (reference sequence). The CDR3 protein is CASSEGVQASQYF. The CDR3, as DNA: TGCGCCAGCAGTGAGGGGGTACAGGCGTCCCAGTACTTC.

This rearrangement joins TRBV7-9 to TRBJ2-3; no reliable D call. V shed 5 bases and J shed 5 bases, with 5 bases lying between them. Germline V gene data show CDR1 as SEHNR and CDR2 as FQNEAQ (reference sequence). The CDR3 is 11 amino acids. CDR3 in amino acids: CASSRLDTQYF. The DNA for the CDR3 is TGTGCCAGCAGCCGACTAGATACGCAGTATTTT. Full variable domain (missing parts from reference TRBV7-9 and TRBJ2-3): DTGVSQNPRHKITKRGQNVTFRCDPISEHNRLYWYRQTLGQGPEFLTYFQNEAQLEKSRLLSDRFSAERPKGSFSTLEIQRTEQGDSAMYLCASSRLDTQYFGPGTRLTVL.

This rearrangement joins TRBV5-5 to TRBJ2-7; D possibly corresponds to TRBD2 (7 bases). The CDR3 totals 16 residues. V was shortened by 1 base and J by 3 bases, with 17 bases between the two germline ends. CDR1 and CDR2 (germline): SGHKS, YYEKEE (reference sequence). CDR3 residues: CASSLRGGGLGYEQYF. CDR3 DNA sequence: TGTGCCAGCAGCTTGAGGGGGGGTGGCTTGGGCTACGAGCAGTACTTC.

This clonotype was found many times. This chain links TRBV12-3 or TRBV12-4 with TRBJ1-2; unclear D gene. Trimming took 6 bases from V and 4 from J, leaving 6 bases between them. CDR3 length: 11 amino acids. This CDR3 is CASSALYGYTF. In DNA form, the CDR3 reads TGTGCCAGCAGCGCCCTCTATGGCTACACCTTC.

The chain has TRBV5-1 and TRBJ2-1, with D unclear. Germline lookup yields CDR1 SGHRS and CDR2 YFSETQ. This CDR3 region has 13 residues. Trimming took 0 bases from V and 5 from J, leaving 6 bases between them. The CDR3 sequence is CASSLVLDNEQFF. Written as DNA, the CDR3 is TGCGCCAGCAGCTTGGTATTAGACAATGAGCAGTTCTTC.

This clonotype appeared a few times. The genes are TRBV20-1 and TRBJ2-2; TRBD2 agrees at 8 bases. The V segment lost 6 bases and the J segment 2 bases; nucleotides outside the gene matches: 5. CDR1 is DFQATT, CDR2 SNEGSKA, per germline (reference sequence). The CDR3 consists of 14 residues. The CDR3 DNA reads TGCAGTGCCCTGGGACTAGTCAACACCGGGGAGCTGTTTTTT. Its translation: CSALGLVNTGELFF.

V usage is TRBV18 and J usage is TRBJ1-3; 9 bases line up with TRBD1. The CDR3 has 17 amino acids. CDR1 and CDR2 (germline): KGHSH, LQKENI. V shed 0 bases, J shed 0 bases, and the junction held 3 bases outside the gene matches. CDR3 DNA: TGTGCCAGCTCACCACCGGGACAGGGCGTCTCTGGAAACACCATATATTTT. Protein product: CASSPPGQGVSGNTIYF.

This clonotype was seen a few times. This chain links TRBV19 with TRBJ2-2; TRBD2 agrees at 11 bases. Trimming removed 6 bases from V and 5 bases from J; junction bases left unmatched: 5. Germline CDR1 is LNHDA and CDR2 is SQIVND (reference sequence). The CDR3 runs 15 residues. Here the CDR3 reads CASRILAGDTGELFF. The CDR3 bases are TGTGCCAGTAGGATACTAGCGGGAGATACCGGGGAGCTGTTTTTT. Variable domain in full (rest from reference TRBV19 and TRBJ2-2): DGGITQSPKYLFRKEGQNVTLSCEQNLNHDAMYWYRQDPGQGLRLIYYSQIVNDFQKGDIAEGYSVSREKKESFPLTVTSAQKNPTAFYLCASRILAGDTGELFFGEGSRLTVL.

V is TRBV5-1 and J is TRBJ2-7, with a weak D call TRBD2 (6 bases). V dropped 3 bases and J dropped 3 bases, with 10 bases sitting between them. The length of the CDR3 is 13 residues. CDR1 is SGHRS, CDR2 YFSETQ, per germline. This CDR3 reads CASSSGSLYEQYF. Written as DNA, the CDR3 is TGCGCCAGCAGCTCCGGGAGCCTCTACGAGCAGTACTTC.

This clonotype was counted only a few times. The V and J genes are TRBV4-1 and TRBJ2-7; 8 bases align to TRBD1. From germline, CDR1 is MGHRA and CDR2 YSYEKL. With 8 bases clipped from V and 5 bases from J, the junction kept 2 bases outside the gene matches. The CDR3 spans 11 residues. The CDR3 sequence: CASGTGNEQYF. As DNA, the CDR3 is TGCGCCAGCGGGACAGGAAACGAGCAGTACTTC.

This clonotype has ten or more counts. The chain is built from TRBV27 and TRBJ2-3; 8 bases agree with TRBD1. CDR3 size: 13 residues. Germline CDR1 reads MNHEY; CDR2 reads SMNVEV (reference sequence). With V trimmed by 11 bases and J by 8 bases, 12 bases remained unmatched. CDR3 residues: CAGGQGPVGTQYF. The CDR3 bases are TGTGCCGGAGGACAGGGTCCGGTGGGTACGCAGTATTTT.

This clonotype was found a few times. CDR3 DNA: TGTGCCAGCAGTTCATGGGAGACCCAGTACTTC. Its translation is CASSSWETQYF. V gene TRBV6-5 combines with J gene TRBJ2-5, with unresolved D. The CDR3 spans 11 residues. CDR1 MNHEY and CDR2 SVGAGI come from the germline V gene. Trimming left V 4 bases short and J 5 bases short, with 5 bases between.

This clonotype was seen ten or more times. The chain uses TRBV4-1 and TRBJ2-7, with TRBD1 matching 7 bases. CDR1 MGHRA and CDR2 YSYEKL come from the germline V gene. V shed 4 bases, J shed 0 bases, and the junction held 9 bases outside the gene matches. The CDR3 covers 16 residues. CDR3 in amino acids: CASSPSLTGLSYEQYF. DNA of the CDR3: TGCGCCAGCAGCCCTAGCCTGACAGGGCTCTCCTACGAGCAGTACTTC.

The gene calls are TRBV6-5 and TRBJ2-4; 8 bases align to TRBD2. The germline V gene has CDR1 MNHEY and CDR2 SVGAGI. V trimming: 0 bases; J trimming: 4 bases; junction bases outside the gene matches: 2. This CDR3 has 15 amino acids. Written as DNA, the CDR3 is TGTGCCAGCAGTTACTCGTCTAGCGGGAAAAACATTCAGTACTTC. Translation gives CASSYSSSGKNIQYF.

The chain's CDR3 is CASSVRDQNYGYTF. CDR3 nucleotide sequence: TGTGCCAGCAGCGTCCGGGACCAAAACTATGGCTACACCTTC. The rearrangement uses TRBV9 and TRBJ1-2; weak D call: TRBD1 (5 bases). This CDR3 spans 14 amino acids. V lost 2 bases and J 2 bases, leaving 10 bases between the germline ends. Germline V gene sequence: CDR1 SGDLS, CDR2 YYNGEE. The complete variable domain, with remaining parts taken from reference TRBV9 and TRBJ1-2, reads DSGVTQTPKHLITATGQRVTLRCSPRSGDLSVYWYQQSLDQGLQFLIQYYNGEERAKGNILERFSAQQFPDLHSELNLSSLELGDSALYFCASSVRDQNYGYTFGSGTRLTVV.